This paragraph reports one T cell receptor (beta chain). The antigen remains undetermined. CD4+ T cells from unexposed donors were obtained before the COVID-19 pandemic (2011-2018). After ten to eleven days of culture, CD4+ T cells were isolated. The CDR3 spans 17 residues. Germline assignment: CDR1 LNHDA and CDR2 SQIVND (reference sequence). Trimming pared 4 bases from V and 5 bases from J, leaving 21 bases between. This specimen comes from a study of CD4 T cells in relation to SARS-CoV-2 and coronaviruses. Sequencing used immunoSEQ multiplex PCR; TCRdb keeps in-frame clones, though not all of them. The sample records some 23,000 clones, more than 70% being singletons.

The chain combines TRBV19 with TRBJ1-5; D perhaps matches TRBD1 (5 bases). The source material was CD4+ T cells from PBMCs, cultured in vitro. This TCR came from a human donor in good health. This chain's CDR3 is CASSTPGRGSGHQPQHF. The CDR3 DNA sequence: TGTGCCAGTAGTACCCCGGGTAGGGGTAGTGGACATCAGCCCCAGCATTTT.